This T cell receptor (beta chain) was sequenced during a study of T and B cells in COVID-19 patients. Study overall: Critical illness requiring mechanical ventilation or extracorporeal membrane oxygenation affected three fifths of the roughly 20 active-infection patients.

V lost 4 bases and J lost 9, with 13 bases in between. The CDR3 length is 13 residues. Germline CDR1 SGHDT, CDR2 YYEEEE. Study observations and caveats: Highly clonal in active COVID-19, TRB repertoires exceeded healthy-donor diversity and richness at recovery. Patients with COVID-19 reportedly showed strongly skewed T cell receptor beta variable and joining gene usage.

TRB was amplified from about 250-500 ng of blood genomic DNA. Multiplex PCR with BIOMED2 TRB-A/B primer pools amplified TRB rearrangements. Each CDR3 protein is one row after TCRdb ran MiXCR on the multiplex PCR reads. Among 950 to 1,500 distinct CDR3 sequences listed, about 29% were seen once. In its sample, this clonotype ranks as medium-sized (0.01 to 0.1%). No antigen is known for it. The gene calls are TRBV5-6 and TRBJ1-4, with D perhaps TRBD1 (5 bases). The specimen was blood. The source of this sequence is a human donor with active COVID-19. The CDR3 is CASSGPGRQKLFF. Written as DNA, the CDR3 is TGTGCCAGCAGCGGACCAGGGAGACAAAAACTGTTTTTT.